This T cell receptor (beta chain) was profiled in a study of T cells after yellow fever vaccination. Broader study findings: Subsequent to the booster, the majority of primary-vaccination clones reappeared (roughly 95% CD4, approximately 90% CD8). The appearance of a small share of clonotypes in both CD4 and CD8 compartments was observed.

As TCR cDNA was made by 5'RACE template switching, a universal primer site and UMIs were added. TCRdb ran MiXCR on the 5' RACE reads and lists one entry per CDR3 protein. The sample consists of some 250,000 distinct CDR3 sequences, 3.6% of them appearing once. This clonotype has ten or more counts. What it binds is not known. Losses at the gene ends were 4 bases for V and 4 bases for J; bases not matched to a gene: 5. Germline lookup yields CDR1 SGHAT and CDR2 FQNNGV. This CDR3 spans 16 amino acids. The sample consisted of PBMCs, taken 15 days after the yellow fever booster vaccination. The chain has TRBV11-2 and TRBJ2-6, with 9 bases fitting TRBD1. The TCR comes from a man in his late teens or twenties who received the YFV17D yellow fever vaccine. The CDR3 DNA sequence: TGTGCCAGCAGCTCCGGGACAGGGAAAGGGGCCAACGTCCTGACTTTC. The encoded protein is CASSSGTGKGANVLTF.